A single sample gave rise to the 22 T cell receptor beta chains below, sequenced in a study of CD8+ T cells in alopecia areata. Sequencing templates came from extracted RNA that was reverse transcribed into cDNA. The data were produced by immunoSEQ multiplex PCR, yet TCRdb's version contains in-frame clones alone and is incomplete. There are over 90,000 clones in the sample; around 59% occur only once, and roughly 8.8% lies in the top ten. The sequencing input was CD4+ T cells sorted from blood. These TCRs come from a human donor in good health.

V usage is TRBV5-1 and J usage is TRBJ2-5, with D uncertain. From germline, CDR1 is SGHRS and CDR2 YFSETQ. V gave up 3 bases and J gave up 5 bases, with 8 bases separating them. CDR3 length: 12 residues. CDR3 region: CASSSNWETQYF. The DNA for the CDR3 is TGCGCCAGCAGCTCAAACTGGGAGACCCAGTACTTC.

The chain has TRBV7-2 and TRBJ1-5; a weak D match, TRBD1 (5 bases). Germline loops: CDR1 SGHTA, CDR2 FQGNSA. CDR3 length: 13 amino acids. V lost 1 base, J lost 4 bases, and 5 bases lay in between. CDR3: CASSLGTNQPQHF. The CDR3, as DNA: TGTGCCAGCAGCTTAGGGACAAATCAGCCCCAGCATTTT.

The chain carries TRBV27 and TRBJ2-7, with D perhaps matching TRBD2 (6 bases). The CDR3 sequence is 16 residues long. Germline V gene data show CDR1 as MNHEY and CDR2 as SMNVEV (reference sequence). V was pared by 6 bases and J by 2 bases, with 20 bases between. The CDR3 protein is CASSRTFGGDPYEQYF. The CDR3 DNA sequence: TGTGCCAGCAGCCGTACTTTTGGAGGGGACCCCTACGAGCAGTACTTC.

The CDR3 region is CSVPRQGAPSGELFF. The DNA of the CDR3 is TGCAGCGTTCCACGACAGGGGGCGCCTTCCGGGGAGCTGTTTTTT. This chain links TRBV29-1 with TRBJ2-2; 10 bases line up with TRBD1. V was pared by 5 bases and J by 6 bases, with 9 bases of the junction left unmatched. This CDR3 is built from 15 residues. Germline assignment: CDR1 SQVTM and CDR2 ANQGSEA.

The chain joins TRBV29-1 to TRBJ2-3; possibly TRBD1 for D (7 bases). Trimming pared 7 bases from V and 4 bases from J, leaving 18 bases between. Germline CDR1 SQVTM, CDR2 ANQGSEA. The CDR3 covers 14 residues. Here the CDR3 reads CSAEEGAGADTQYF. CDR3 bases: TGCAGCGCCGAGGAGGGGGCCGGGGCAGATACGCAGTATTTT.

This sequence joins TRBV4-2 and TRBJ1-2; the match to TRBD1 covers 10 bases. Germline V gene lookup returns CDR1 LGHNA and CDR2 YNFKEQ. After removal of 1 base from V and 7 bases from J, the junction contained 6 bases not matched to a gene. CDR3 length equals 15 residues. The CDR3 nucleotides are TGTGCCAGCAGCCAAGTAGGGCGACAGGGGGCTGGCTACACCTTC. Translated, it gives CASSQVGRQGAGYTF.

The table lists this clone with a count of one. The CDR3 nucleotides read TGCAGCACTGCGGTCGGTACGCAGTATTTT. Its protein product is CSTAVGTQYF. The chain recombines TRBV29-1 with TRBJ2-3; D is unclear. The CDR3 covers 10 residues. V lost 8 bases and J 8 bases, leaving 11 bases between the germline ends. Germline CDR1 SQVTM, CDR2 ANQGSEA.

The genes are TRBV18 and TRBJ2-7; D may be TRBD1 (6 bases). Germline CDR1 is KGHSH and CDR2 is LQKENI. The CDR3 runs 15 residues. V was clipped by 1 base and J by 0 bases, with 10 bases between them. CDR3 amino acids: CASSPRPGHSYEQYF. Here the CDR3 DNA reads TGTGCCAGCTCACCACGGCCGGGACACTCCTACGAGCAGTACTTC.

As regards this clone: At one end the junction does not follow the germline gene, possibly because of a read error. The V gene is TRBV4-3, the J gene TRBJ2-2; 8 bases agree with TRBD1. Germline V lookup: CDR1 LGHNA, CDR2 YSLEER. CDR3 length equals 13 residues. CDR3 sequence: CASSQVLTGGLFF. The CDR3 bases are TGCGCCAGCAGCCAAGTTCTAACAGGGGGGCTGTTTTTT.

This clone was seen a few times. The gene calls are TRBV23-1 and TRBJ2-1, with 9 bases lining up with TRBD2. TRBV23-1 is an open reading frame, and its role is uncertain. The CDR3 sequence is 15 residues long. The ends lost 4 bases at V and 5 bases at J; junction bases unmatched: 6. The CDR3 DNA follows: TGCGCCAGCAGTCCTGTGACTAGCGGAGACAATGAGCAGTTCTTC. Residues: CASSPVTSGDNEQFF.

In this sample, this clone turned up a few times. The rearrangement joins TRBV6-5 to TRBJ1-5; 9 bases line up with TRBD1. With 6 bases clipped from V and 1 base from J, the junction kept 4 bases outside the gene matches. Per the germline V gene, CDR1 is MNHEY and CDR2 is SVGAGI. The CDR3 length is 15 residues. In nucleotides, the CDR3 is TGTGCCAGCAGGGGACAGGGAAGGAGCAATCAGCCCCAGCATTTT. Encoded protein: CASRGQGRSNQPQHF.

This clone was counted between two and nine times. Here the CDR3 DNA reads TGTGCCAGCAGTTACTCGTCAGGGCTGAATTCACCCCTCCACTTT. This sequence encodes CASSYSSGLNSPLHF. The chain joins TRBV6-5 to TRBJ1-6, with D possibly being TRBD1 (5 bases). The CDR3 runs to 15 residues. The V and J ends lost 0 bases and 7 bases respectively, with 10 bases between them. Per the germline V gene, CDR1 is MNHEY and CDR2 is SVGAGI.

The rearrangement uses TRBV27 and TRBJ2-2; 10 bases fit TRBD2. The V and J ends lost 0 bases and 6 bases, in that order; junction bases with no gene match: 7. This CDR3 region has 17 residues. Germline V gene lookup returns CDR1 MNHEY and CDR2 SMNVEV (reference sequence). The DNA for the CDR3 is TGTGCCAGCAGTTTATCGTCGGTAGCGGGGGGCCCCGGGGAGCTGTTTTTT. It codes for CASSLSSVAGGPGELFF.

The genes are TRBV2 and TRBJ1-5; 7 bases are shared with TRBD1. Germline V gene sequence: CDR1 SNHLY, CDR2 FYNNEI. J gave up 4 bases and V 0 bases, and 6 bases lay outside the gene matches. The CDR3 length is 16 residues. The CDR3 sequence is CASSEATGFGNQPQHF. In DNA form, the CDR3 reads TGTGCCAGCAGTGAAGCGACAGGGTTCGGGAATCAGCCCCAGCATTTT.

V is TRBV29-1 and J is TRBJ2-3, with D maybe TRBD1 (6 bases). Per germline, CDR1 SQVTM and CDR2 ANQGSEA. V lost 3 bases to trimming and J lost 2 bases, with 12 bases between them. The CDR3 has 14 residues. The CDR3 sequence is CSVDVRDITDTQYF. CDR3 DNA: TGCAGCGTTGACGTAAGGGACATCACAGATACGCAGTATTTT.

As DNA, the CDR3 is TGTGCCAGCAGCTTGGAGCCCGGGACGAGAGATACGCAGTATTTT. Its translation is CASSLEPGTRDTQYF. The chain employs TRBV5-6 and TRBJ2-3; D possibly uses TRBD1 or TRBD2 (5 bases each). Germline CDR1 reads SGHDT; CDR2 reads YYEEEE. The CDR3 totals 15 residues. V was shortened by 0 bases and J by 5 bases, with 13 bases between the two germline ends.

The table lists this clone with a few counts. The CDR3 DNA reads as TGTGCCAGCGGACCGAACACCGGGACGAAAAGGGATGGCTACACCTTC. Encoded protein: CASGPNTGTKRDGYTF. This chain connects TRBV27 to TRBJ1-2, with a possible D match to TRBD1 (5 bases). Germline CDR1 and CDR2: MNHEY and SMNVEV (reference sequence). Trimming stripped 8 bases from V and 6 bases from J, with 25 bases between. This CDR3 spans 16 amino acids.

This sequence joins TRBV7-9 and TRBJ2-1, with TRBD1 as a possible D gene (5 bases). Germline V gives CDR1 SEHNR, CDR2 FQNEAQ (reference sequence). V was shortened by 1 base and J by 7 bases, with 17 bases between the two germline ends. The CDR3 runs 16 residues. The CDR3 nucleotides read TGTGCCAGCAGCTTAGTGGGTCGGGCAGGGCCGAATGAGCAGTTCTTC. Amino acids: CASSLVGRAGPNEQFF.

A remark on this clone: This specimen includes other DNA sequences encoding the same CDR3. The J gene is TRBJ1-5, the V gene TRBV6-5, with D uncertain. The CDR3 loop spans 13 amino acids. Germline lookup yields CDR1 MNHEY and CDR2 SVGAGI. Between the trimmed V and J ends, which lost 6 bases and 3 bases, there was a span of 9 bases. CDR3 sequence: CASRYSNNQPQHF. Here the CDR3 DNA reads TGTGCCAGCAGATATTCAAACAATCAGCCCCAGCATTTT.

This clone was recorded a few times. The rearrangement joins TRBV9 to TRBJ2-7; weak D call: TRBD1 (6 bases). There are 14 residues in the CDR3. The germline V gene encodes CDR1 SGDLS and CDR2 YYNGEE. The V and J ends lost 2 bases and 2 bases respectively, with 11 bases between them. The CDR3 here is CASSVGDRPYEQYF. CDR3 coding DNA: TGTGCCAGCAGCGTCGGAGACAGGCCCTACGAGCAGTACTTC.

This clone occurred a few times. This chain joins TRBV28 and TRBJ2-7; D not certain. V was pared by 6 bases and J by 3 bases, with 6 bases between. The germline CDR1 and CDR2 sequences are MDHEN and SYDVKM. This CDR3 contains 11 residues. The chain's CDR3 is CASSALYEQYF. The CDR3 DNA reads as TGTGCCAGCAGCGCACTCTACGAGCAGTACTTC.

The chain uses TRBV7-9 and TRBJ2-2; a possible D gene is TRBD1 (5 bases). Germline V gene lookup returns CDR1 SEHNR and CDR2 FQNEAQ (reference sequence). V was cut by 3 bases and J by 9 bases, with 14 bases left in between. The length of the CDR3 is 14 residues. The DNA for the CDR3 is TGTGCCAGCAGCTTCAACATTCAGGGCCGGGAGCTGTTTTTT. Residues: CASSFNIQGRELFF.